This TCR beta chain was recorded in a study of blood T cell repertoires in COVID-19. Background on the study: Donors in the United States, Italy and Spain gave samples during acute or convalescent COVID-19. Sources were T cells, B-cell-depleted T cells, or PBMCs; the material itself was cDNA or gDNA.

Participant age was about 18 to 89 years, and participants resided in approximately 24 US areas. With 3 bases clipped from V and 7 bases from J, the junction kept 9 bases outside the gene matches. CDR3 length: 15 amino acids. The germline V gene has CDR1 LGHDT and CDR2 YNNKEL (reference sequence). Per the study methods: Researchers report that nucleated cell counts were estimated from reference gene primer amplification. The table came from immunoSEQ multiplex PCR; TCRdb's copy has only in-frame clones and leaves some out. Clone size and the V and J calls come from that table; the DNA yielded D and trimming. This sample carries more than 300,000 clones, about 88% of them seen once, and the ten largest clones take 1.2%.

The V call is TRBV3-1 (or the pseudogene TRBV3-2), the J call TRBJ2-1; 7 nucleotides align to TRBD1. The sample was PBMCs or T cells enriched from blood (not recorded which). This TCR derives from a woman aged 18 to 35 who had recovered from COVID-19. The CDR3 nucleotides read TGTGCCAGCAGCCATGATGGACAGGTCCCTAATGAGCAGTTCTTC. It specifies CASSHDGQVPNEQFF.